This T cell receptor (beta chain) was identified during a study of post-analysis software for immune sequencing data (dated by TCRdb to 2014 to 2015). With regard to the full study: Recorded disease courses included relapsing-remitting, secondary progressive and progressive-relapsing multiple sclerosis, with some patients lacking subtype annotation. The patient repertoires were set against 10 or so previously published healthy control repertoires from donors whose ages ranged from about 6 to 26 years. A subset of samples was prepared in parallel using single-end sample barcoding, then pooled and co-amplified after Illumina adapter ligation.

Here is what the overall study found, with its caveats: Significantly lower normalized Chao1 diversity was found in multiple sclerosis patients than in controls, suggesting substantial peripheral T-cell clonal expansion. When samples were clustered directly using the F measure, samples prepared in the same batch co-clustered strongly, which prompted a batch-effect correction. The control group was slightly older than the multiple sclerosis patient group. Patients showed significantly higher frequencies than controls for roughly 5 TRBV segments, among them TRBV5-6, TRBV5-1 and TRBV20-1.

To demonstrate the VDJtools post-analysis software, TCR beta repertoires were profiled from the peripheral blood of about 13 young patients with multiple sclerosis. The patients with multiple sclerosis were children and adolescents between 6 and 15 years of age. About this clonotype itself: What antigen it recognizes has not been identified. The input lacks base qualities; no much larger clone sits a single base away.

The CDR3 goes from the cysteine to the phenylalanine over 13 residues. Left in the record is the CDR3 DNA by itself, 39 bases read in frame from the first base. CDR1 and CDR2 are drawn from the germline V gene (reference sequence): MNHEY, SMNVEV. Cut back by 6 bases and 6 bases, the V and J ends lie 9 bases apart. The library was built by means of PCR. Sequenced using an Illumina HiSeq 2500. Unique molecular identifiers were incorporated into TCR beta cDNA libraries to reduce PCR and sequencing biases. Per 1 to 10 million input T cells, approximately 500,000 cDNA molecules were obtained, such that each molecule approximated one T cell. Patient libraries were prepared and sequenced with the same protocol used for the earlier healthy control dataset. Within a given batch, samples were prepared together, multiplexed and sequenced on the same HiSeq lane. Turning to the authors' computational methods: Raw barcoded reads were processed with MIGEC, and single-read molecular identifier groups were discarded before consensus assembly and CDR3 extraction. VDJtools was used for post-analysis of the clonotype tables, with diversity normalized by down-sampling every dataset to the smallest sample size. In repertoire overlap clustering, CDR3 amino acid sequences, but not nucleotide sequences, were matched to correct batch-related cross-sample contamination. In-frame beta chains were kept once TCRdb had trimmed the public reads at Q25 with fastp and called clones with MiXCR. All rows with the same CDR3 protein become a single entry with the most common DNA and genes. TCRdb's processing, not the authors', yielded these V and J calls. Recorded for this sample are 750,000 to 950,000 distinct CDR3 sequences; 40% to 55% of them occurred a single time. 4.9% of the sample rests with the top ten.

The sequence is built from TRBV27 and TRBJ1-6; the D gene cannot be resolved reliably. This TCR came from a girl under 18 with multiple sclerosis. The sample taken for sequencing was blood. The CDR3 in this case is CASRTPPNSPLHF. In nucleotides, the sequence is TGTGCCAGCAGGACACCCCCTAATTCACCCCTCCACTTT.